This entry concerns a single T cell receptor beta chain. What it binds is unknown. These data come from a study of T cells in localized non-small cell lung cancer. Overall study results and limits: A median of around 52 clones ranked among the top 100 in tumor appeared in adjacent lung. Heterogeneity remains possible, as sequencing covered one tumor region only. Higher blood T cell density tracked longer overall survival.

The assay was immunoSEQ multiplex PCR, and TCRdb's table has in-frame clones only and misses some. In the table there are roughly 25,000 clones, around nine tenths of which are singletons. Unmatched junction bases numbered 2, after V lost 5 bases and J lost 7 bases. This CDR3 comprises 11 residues. Germline lookup yields CDR1 LGHNA and CDR2 YSLEER. This TCR derives from a man aged 40 to 70 with stage II lung adenocarcinoma. This material consisted of PBMCs, taken before any cancer treatment. The chain carries TRBV4-3 and TRBJ2-7; 7 bases align to TRBD2. The CDR3 here is CASSSGGEQYF. CDR3 DNA sequence: TGCGCCAGCAGCTCGGGAGGTGAGCAGTACTTC.